This T cell receptor (beta chain) originates from a study of vaccination effects on CD4 cells after COVID-19. With respect to this clone: Its target is unknown.

The data were produced by immunoSEQ multiplex PCR, yet TCRdb's version contains in-frame clones alone and is incomplete. The sample holds approximately 30,000 clones, approximately 77% seen once. After roughly ten days in culture, the CD4+ T cells were isolated. A positive SARS-CoV-2 PCR test fell between March and December 2020. The participants, recipients of two vaccine doses, got either BNT162b2 or mRNA-1273. V lost 4 bases, J lost 1 base, and 5 bases stayed unmatched. This CDR3 is 17 amino acids long. Germline-derived CDR1 and CDR2 are SGHRS and YFSETQ. This TCR was recovered from a human donor who had a prior SARS-CoV-2 infection. The chain is built from TRBV5-1 and TRBJ2-2; 12 bases map to TRBD2. The sample in question was CD4+ T cells from PBMCs cultured without peptide, obtained after COVID-19 vaccination. CDR3 DNA: TGCGCCAGCAGCCTATGGACTAGCGGGGTGAACACCGGGGAGCTGTTTTTT. Protein product: CASSLWTSGVNTGELFF.